The entry below describes one TCR beta chain. Its antigen is unknown. The sample originates from a study of T cells expressing NK-cell markers. About the study: Obtained from sorted CD3+CD56+NKG2C+, CD3+CD56+NKG2C- and CD3+CD56-NKG2C+ T cells were the TCR beta repertoires.

A 5'RACE template switching approach incorporating UMIs was used to make TCR beta cDNA. From the 5' RACE reads, TCRdb lists one entry per CDR3 protein and no DNA. The table counts approximately 550,000 distinct CDR3 sequences; approximately 3.6% lies in the top ten. This CDR3 comprises 12 residues. Germline loops: CDR1 DFQATT, CDR2 SNEGSKA (reference sequence). Study-wide points: These clonotypes also led the CD3+CD56-NKG2C+ fraction in a few donors. Dominant NKG2C+ clonotypes made up about 1.0-7.5% of CD8+ T cells in a handful of donors.

The chain links TRBV20-1 to TRBJ2-2; TCRdb selects TRBD1, and the lack of DNA leaves this call unchecked. The receptor was isolated from a man between 18 and 29 years old in good health. The sample comprised blood T cells: a sorted CD56 or NKG2C T cell subset, CD4+ or CD8+ T cells, or bulk PBMC T cells (not recorded which). CDR3 amino acids: CSAPGLTGELFF.